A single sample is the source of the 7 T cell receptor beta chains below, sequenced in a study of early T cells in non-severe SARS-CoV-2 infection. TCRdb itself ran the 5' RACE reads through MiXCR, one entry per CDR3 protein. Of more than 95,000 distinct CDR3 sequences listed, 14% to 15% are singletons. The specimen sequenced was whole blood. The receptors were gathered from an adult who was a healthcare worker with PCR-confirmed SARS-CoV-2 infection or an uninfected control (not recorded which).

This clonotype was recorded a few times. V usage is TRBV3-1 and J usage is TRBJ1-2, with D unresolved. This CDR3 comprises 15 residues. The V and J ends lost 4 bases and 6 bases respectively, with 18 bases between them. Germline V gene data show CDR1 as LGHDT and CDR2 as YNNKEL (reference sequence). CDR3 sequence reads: CASSLRSRGRDGYTF. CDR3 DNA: TGTGCCAGCAGCCTGAGATCCCGGGGTAGGGATGGCTACACCTTC.

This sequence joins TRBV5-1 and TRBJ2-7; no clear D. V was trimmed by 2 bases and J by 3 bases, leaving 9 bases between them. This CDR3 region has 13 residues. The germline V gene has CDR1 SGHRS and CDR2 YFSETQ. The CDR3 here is CASSFSPVYEQYF. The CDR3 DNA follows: TGCGCCAGCAGCTTTTCTCCGGTCTACGAGCAGTACTTC.

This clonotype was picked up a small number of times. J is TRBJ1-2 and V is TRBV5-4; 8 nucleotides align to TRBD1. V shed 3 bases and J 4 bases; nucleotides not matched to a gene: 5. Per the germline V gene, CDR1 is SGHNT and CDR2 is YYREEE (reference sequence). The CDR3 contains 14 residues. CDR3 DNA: TGTGCCAGCAGCTCAGGACAGGGCGGCTATGGCTACACCTTC. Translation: CASSSGQGGYGYTF.

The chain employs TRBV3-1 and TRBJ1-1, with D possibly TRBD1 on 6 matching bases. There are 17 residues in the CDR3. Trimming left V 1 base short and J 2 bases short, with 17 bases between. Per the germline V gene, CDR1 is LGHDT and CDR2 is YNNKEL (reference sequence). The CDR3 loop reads CASSQVWGWTVNTEAFF. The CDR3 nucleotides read TGTGCCAGCAGCCAAGTATGGGGGTGGACAGTCAACACTGAAGCTTTCTTT.

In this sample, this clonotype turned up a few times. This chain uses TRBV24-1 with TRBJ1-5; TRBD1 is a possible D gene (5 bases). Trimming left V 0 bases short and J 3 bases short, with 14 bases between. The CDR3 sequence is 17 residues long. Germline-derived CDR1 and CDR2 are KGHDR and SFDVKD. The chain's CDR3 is CATSDLQRRVTNQPQHF. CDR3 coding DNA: TGTGCCACCAGTGATTTGCAACGCAGGGTCACCAATCAGCCCCAGCATTTT.

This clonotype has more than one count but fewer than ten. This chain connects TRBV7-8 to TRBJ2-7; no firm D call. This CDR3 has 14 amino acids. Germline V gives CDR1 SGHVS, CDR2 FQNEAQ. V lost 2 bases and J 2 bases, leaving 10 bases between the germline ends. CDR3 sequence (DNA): TGTGCCAGCAGCTTATCGGCCCGGACCTACGAGCAGTACTTC. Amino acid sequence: CASSLSARTYEQYF.

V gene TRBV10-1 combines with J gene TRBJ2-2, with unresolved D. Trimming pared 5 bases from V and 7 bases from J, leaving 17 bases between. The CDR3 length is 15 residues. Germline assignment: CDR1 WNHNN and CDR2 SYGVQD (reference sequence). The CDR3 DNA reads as TGCGCCAGCAGTAAGGGCCATGGAAAAATCGGGGAGCTGTTTTTT. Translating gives CASSKGHGKIGELFF.